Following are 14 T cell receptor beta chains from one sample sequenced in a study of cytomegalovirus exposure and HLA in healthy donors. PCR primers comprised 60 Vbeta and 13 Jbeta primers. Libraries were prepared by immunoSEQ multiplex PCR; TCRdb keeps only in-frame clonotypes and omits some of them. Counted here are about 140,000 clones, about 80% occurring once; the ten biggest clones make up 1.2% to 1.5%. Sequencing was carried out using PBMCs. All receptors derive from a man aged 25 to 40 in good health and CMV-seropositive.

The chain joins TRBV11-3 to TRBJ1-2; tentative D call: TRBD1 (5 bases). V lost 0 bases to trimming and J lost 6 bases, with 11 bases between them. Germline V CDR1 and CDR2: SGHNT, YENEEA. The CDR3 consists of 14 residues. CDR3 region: CASSLDYSDNGYTF. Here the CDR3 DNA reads TGTGCCAGCAGCTTAGATTATTCGGACAATGGCTACACCTTC.

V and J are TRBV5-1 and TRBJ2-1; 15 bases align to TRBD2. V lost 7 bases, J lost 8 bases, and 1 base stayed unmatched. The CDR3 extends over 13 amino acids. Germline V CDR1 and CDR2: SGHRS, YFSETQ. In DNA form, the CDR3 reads TGCGCCAGCGGGACTAGCGGGAGGTATGAGCAGTTCTTC. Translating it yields CASGTSGRYEQFF.

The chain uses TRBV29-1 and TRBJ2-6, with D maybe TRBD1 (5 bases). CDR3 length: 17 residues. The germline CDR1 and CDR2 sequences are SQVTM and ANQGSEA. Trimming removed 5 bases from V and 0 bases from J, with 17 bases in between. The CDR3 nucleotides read TGCAGCGTTTCTTCGACAGAGTGGGGCTCTGGGGCCAACGTCCTGACTTTC. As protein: CSVSSTEWGSGANVLTF.

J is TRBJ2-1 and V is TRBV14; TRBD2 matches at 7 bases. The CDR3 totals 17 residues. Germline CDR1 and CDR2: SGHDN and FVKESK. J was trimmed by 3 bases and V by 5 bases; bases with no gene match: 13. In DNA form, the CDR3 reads TGTGCCAGCAGCGTGATCCCCTGGCGGGGGAGCTACAATGAGCAGTTCTTC. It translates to CASSVIPWRGSYNEQFF.

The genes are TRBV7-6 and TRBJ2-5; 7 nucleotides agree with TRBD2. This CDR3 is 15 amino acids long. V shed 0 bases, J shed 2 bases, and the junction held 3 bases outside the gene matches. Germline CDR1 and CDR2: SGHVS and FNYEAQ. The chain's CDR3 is CASSLAGGAQETQYF. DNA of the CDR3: TGTGCCAGCAGCTTAGCGGGAGGGGCGCAAGAGACCCAGTACTTC.

CDR3 protein: CASSPPGGLLTNEQFF. The CDR3 DNA follows: TGTGCCAGCTCACCCCCTGGAGGCCTTCTTACAAATGAGCAGTTCTTC. The chain is built from TRBV18 and TRBJ2-1; possible D gene TRBD2, 5 bases. From germline, CDR1 is KGHSH and CDR2 LQKENI. The germline V and J ends were trimmed by 3 bases and 7 bases, with 19 bases remaining between them. The CDR3 is made up of 16 amino acids.

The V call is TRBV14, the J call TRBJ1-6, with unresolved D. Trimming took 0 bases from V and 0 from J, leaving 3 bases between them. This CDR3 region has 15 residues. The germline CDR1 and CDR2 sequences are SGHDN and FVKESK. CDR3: CASSQDSSYNSPLHF. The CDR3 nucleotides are TGTGCCAGCAGCCAAGACAGCTCCTATAATTCACCCCTCCACTTT.

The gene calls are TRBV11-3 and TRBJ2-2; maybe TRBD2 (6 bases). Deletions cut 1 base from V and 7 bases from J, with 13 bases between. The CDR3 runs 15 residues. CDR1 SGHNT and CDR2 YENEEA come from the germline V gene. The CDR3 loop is CASSLGGWEDGELFF. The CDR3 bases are TGTGCCAGCAGCTTAGGAGGTTGGGAGGACGGGGAGCTGTTTTTT.

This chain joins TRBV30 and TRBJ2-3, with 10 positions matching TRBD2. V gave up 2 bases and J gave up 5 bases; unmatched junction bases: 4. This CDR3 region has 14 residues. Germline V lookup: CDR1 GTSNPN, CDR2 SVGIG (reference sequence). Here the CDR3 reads CAWSLAGAGDTQYF. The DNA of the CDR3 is TGTGCCTGGAGTCTAGCGGGGGCTGGAGATACGCAGTATTTT.

CDR3 DNA: TGTGCCAGCAGCCCACGGACAGGGGGCTACTATGGCTACACCTTC. Translated: CASSPRTGGYYGYTF. J is TRBJ1-2 and V is TRBV9; 11 nucleotides align to TRBD1. In germline, CDR1 is SGDLS, CDR2 YYNGEE. V lost 4 bases to trimming and J lost 3 bases; unmatched junction nucleotides: 5. The CDR3 consists of 15 residues.

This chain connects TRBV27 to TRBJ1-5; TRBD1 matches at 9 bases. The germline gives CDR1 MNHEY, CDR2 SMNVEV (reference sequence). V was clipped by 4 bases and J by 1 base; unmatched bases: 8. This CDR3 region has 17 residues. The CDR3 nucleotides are TGTGCCAGCAGTTACTCGGGACAGGGATTGAGCAATCAGCCCCAGCATTTT. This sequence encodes CASSYSGQGLSNQPQHF.

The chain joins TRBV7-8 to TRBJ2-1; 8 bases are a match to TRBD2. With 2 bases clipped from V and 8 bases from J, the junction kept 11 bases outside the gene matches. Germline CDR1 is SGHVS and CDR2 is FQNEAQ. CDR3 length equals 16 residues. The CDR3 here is CASSLHEVAGRYEQFF. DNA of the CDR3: TGTGCCAGCAGCTTACACGAGGTAGCGGGACGTTATGAGCAGTTCTTC.

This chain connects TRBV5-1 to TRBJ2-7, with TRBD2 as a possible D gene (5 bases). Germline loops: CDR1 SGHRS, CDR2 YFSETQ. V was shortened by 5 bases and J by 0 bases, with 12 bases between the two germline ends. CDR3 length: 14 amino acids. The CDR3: CASRGAESSYEQYF. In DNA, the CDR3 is TGCGCCAGCAGGGGAGCGGAGAGCTCCTACGAGCAGTACTTC.

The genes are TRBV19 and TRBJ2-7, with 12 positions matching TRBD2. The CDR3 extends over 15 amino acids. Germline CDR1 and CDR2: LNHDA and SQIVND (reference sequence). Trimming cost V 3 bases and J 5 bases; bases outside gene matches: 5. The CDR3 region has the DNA TGTGCCAGTAGTATGACTAGCGGGAGTCGAAACGAGCAGTACTTC. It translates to CASSMTSGSRNEQYF. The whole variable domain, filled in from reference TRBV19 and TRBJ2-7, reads DGGITQSPKYLFRKEGQNVTLSCEQNLNHDAMYWYRQDPGQGLRLIYYSQIVNDFQKGDIAEGYSVSREKKESFPLTVTSAQKNPTAFYLCASSMTSGSRNEQYFGPGTRLTVT.